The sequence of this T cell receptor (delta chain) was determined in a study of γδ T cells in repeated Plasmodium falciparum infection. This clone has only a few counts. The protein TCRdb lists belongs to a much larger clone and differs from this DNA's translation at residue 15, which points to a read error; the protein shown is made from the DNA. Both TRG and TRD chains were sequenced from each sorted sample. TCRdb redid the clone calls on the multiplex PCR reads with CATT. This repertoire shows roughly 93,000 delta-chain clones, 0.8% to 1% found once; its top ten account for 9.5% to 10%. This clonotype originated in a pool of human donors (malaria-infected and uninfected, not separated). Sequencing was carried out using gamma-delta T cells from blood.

The CDR3 DNA reads TGTGCTCTTGGGGAACATTACGTCTCGGGGGATATTGATACCGGTAAACTCATCTTT. Translated, it gives CALGEHYVSGDIDTGKLIF. The chain has TRDV1 and TRDJ1; 8 positions agree with TRDD3. The CDR3 has 19 amino acids. Germline lookup yields CDR1 TSWWSYY and CDR2 QGS.